The 3 T cell receptor beta chains below come from one sample, sequenced in a study of shared clonotypes between healthy human individuals (dated by TCRdb to 2018 to 2021). The protocol used for the library was the immunoSEQ multiplex PCR assay. TCRdb retrieved this table from immuneACCESS and kept in-frame rearrangements only. Not all clones are present; in checked studies, unresolved V genes account for under half, and no reason is known for the remainder. For this sample there are hundreds of thousands of clones; nearly 95% appear just once. Less than 25% of the sample is in the top ten clones. CD8 naive samples were CD45RO-negative cells positively selected for CCR7, giving a CD45RA+CCR7+ population that excluded TemRA cells. The source material was naive CD8+ T cells sorted from blood. The sample's cell subset or site label, in plain terms: CD45RA+CCR7+. All receptors come from a man younger than 45 in good health.

This chain connects TRBV4-1 to TRBJ2-7; the D is unclear. V gave up 0 bases and J gave up 0 bases, with 12 bases separating them. CDR3 length equals 16 residues. The V gene's germline CDR1 is MGHRA and CDR2 YSYEKL. The CDR3 region has the DNA TGCGCCAGCAGCCAAGATCCCGGCGGCCTCTCCTACGAGCAGTACTTC. It is translated as CASSQDPGGLSYEQYF.

The chain is built from TRBV5-3 and TRBJ2-7; 8 bases align to TRBD1. TRBV5-3 is designated an ORF whose function remains uncertain. CDR3 length equals 18 residues. Trimming cost V 3 bases and J 4 bases; bases outside gene matches: 18. This chain's CDR3 is CARSYVLGTWTGKYEQYF. The CDR3 DNA is TGTGCCAGAAGCTACGTCCTCGGAACCTGGACAGGGAAGTACGAGCAGTACTTC.

J is TRBJ2-1 and V is TRBV5-6, with D unresolved. CDR1 is SGHDT, CDR2 YYEEEE, per germline. There are 14 residues in the CDR3. The ends were cut back, 0 bases at V and 4 bases at J, with 8 bases in the middle. The CDR3 here is CASSLGAQYNEQFF. In DNA form, the CDR3 reads TGTGCCAGCAGCTTGGGGGCCCAGTACAATGAGCAGTTCTTC.